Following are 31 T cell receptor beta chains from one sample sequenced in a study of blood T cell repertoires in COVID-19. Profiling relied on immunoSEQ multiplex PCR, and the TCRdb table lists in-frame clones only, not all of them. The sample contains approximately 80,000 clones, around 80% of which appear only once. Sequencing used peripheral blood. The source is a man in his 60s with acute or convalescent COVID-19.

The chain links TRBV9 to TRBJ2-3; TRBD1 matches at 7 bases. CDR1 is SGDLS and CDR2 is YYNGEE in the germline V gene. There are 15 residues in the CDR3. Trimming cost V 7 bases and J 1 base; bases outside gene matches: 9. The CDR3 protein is CASGHIQGRTDTQYF. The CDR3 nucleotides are TGTGCCAGCGGTCATATACAGGGGCGCACAGATACGCAGTATTTT.

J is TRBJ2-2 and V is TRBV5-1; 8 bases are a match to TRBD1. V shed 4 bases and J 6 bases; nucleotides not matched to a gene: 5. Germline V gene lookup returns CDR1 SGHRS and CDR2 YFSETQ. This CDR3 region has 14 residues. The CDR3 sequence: CASSRPGQAGELFF. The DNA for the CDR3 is TGCGCCAGCAGCAGACCGGGACAGGCCGGGGAGCTGTTTTTT.

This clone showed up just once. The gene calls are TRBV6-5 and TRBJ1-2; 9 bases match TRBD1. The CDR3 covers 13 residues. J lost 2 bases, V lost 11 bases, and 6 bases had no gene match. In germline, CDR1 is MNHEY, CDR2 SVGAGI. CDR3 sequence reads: CAVRGQGNYGYTF. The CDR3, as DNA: TGTGCCGTCCGGGGACAGGGAAACTATGGCTACACCTTC.

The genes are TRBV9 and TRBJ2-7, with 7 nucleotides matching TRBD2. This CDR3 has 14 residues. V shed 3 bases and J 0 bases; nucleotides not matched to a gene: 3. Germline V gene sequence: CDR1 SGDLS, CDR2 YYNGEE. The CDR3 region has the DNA TGTGCCAGCAGCGGTTCGGGAGGCTCCTACGAGCAGTACTTC. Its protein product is CASSGSGGSYEQYF.

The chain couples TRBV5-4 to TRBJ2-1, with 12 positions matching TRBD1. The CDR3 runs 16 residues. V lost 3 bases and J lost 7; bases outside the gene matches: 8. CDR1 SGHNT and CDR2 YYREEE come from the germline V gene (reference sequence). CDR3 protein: CASSSPGQGARNEQFF. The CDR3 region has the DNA TGTGCCAGCAGCTCACCGGGACAGGGGGCGCGGAATGAGCAGTTCTTC.

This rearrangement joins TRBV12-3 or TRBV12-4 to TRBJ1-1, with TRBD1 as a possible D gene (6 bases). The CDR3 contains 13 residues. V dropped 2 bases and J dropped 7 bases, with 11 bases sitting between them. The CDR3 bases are TGTGCCAGCAGTTTAAACAGGGACAATGAAGCTTTCTTT. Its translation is CASSLNRDNEAFF.

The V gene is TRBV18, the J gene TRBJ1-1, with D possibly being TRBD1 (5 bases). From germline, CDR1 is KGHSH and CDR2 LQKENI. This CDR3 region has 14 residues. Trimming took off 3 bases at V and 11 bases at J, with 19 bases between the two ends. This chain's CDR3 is CASSPLRTQGDAFF. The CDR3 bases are TGTGCCAGCTCACCCCTTAGAACCCAGGGCGATGCTTTCTTT.

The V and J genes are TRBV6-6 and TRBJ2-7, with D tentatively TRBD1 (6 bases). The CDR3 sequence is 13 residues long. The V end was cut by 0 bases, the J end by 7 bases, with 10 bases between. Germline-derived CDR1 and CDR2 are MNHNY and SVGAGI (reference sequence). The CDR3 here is CASSYSTGFEQYF. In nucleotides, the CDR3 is TGTGCCAGCAGTTACTCGACAGGCTTTGAGCAGTACTTC.

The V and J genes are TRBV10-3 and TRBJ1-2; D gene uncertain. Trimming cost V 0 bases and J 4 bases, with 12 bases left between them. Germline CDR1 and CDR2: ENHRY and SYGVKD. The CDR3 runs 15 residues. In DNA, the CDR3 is TGTGCCATCAGTGAGTCCCCCAGGCCGATCTATGGCTACACCTTC. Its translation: CAISESPRPIYGYTF.

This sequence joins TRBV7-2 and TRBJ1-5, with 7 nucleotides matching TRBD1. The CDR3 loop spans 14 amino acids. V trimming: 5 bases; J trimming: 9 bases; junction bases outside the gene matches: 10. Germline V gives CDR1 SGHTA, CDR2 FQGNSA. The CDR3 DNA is TGTGCCAGCAGCACCGACAGGGTCAGGGGGCCCCAGCATTTT. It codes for CASSTDRVRGPQHF.

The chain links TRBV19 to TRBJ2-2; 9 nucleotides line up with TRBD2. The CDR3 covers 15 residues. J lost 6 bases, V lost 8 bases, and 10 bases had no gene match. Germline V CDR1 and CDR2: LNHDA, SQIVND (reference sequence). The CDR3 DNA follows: TGTGCCAGTTTGGGTGGTAGCGGGGGAGCCGGGGAGCTGTTTTTT. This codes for CASLGGSGGAGELFF.

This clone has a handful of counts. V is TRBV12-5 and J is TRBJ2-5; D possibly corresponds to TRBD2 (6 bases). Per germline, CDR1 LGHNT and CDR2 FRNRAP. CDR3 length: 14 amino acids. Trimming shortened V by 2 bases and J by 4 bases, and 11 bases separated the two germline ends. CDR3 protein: CASGLSTLAETQYF. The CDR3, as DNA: TGTGCTAGTGGTTTGTCCACACTAGCAGAGACCCAGTACTTC.

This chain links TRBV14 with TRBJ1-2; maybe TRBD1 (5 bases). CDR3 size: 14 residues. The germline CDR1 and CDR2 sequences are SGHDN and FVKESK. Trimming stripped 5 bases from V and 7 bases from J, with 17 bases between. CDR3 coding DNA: TGTGCCAGCAGCACGCATCCCGGGACTTTTGGCTACACCTTC. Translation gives CASSTHPGTFGYTF. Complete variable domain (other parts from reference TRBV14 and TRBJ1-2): EAGVTQFPSHSVIEKGQTVTLRCDPISGHDNLYWYRRVMGKEIKFLLHFVKESKQDESGMPNNRFLAERTGGTYSTLKVQPAELEDSGVYFCASSTHPGTFGYTFGSGTRLTVV.

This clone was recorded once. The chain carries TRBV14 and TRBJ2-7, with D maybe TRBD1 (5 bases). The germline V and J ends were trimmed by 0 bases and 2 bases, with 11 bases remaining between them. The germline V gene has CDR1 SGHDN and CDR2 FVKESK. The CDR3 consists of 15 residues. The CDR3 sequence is CASSQDRQTAYEQYF. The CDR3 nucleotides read TGTGCCAGCAGCCAAGATCGGCAGACAGCCTACGAGCAGTACTTC.

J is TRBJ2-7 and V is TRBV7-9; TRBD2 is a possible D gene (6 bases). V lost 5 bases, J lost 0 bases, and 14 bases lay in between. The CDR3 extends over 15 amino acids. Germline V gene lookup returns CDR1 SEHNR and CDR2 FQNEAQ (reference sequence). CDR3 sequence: CASSPGTLSSYEQYF. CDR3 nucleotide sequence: TGTGCCAGCAGCCCCGGGACTCTTAGCTCCTACGAGCAGTACTTC.

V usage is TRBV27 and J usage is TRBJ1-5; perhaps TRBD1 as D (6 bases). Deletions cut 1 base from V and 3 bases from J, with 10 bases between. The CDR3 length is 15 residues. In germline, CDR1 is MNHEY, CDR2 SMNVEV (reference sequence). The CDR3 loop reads CASSLFRGANQPQHF. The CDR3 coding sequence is TGTGCCAGCAGTTTATTCCGGGGGGCCAATCAGCCCCAGCATTTT.

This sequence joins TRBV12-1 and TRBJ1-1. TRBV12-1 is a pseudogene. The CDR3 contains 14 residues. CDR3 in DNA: TGTGCCAGCAGCTTTTTAGTGGACTACACTGAAGCTTTCTTT. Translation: CASSFLVDYTEAFF.

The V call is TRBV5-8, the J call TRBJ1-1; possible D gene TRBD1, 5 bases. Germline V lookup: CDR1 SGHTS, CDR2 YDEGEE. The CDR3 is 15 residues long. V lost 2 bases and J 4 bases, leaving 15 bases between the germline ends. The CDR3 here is CASSFRRAGGTEAFF. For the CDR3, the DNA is TGTGCCAGCAGCTTTCGGCGAGCCGGGGGCACTGAAGCTTTCTTT.

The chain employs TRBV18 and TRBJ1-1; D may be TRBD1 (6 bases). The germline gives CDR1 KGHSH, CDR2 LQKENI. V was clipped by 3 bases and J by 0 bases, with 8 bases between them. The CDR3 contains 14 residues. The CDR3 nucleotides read TGTGCCAGCTCACCGGACAGAGTGAACACTGAAGCTTTCTTT. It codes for CASSPDRVNTEAFF. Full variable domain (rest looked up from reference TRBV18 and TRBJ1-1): NAGVMQNPRHLVRRRGQEARLRCSPMKGHSHVYWYRQLPEEGLKFMVYLQKENIIDESGMPKERFSAEFPKEGPSILRIQQVVRGDSAAYFCASSPDRVNTEAFFGQGTRLTVV.

CDR3 in DNA: TGTGCCAGCTCAGCGGGGACTTTGGGAGAGACCCAGTACTTC. It is translated as CASSAGTLGETQYF. The chain links TRBV18 to TRBJ2-5; a weak D match, TRBD2 (6 bases). The CDR3 runs 14 residues. CDR1 and CDR2 from the germline V gene are KGHSH and LQKENI. V shed 5 bases and J shed 4 bases, with 14 bases lying between them.

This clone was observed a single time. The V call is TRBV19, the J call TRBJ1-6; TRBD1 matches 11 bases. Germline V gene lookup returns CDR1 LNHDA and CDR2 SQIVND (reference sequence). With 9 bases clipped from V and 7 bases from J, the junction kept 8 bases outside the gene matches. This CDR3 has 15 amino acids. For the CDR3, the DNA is TGTGCCAGGAAGGGGGACAGGGGGGAAAATTCACCCCTCCACTTT. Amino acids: CARKGDRGENSPLHF. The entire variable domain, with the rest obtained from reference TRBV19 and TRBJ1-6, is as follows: DGGITQSPKYLFRKEGQNVTLSCEQNLNHDAMYWYRQDPGQGLRLIYYSQIVNDFQKGDIAEGYSVSREKKESFPLTVTSAQKNPTAFYLCARKGDRGENSPLHFGNGTRLTVT.

The CDR3 here is CASSTGLRPEAFF. The CDR3 DNA follows: TGTGCCAGTAGTACGGGTTTGCGCCCTGAAGCTTTCTTT. The rearrangement links TRBV19 to TRBJ1-1; D ambiguous. This CDR3 comprises 13 residues. The V end lost 4 bases, the J end lost 6 bases, and 12 bases lay between the germline ends. Per the germline V gene, CDR1 is LNHDA and CDR2 is SQIVND (reference sequence).

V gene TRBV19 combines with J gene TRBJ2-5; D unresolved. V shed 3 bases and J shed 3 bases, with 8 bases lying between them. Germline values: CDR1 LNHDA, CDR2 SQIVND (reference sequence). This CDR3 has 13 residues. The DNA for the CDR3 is TGTGCCAGTAGTATTCAGAGGAAAGAGACCCAGTACTTC. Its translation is CASSIQRKETQYF.

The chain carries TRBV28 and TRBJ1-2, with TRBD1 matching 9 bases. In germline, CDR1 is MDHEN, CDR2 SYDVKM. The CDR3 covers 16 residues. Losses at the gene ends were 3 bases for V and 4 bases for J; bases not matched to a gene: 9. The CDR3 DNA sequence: TGTGCCAGCAGTTTGGGGAGAGGGACAGGGATCTATGGCTACACCTTC. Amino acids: CASSLGRGTGIYGYTF.

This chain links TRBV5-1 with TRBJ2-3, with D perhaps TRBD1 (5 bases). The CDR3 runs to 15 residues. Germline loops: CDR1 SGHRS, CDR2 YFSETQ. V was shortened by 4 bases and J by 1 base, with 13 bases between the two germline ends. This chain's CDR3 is CASSVRGFGTDTQYF. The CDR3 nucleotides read TGCGCCAGCAGCGTAAGGGGATTTGGCACAGATACGCAGTATTTT. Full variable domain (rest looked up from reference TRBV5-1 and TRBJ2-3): KAGVTQTPRYLIKTRGQQVTLSCSPISGHRSVSWYQQTPGQGLQFLFEYFSETQRNKGNFPGRFSGRQFSNSRSEMNVSTLELGDSALYLCASSVRGFGTDTQYFGPGTRLTVL.

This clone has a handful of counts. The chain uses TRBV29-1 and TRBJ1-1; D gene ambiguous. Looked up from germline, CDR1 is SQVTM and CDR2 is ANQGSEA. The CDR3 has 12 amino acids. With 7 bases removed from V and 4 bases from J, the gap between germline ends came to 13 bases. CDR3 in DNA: TGCAGCGCTCGAACGACAATCACTGAAGCTTTCTTT. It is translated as CSARTTITEAFF.

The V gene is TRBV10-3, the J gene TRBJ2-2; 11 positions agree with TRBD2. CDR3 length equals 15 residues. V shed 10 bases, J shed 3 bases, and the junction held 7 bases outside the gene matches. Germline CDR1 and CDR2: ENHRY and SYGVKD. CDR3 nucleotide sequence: TGTGCCAGTCGACTAGCGGGAATAGACACCGGGGAGCTGTTTTTT. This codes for CASRLAGIDTGELFF.

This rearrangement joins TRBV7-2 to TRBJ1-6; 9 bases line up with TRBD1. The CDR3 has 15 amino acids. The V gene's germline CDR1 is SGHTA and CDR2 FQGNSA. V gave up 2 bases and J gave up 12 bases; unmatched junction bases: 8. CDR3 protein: CASSLNSGTGLPLHF. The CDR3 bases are TGTGCCAGCAGCTTAAACTCCGGGACAGGGCTACCCCTCCACTTT. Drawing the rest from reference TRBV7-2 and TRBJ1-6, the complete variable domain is GAGVSQSPSNKVTEKGKDVELRCDPISGHTALYWYRQSLGQGLEFLIYFQGNSAPDKSGLPSDRFSAERTGGSVSTLTIQRTQQEDSAVYLCASSLNSGTGLPLHFGNGTRLTVT.

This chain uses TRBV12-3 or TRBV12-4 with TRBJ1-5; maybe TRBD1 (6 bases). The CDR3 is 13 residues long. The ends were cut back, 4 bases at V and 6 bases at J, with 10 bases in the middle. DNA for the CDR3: TGTGCCAGCAGTTCTCAGGGGATTCAGCCCCAGCATTTT. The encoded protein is CASSSQGIQPQHF.

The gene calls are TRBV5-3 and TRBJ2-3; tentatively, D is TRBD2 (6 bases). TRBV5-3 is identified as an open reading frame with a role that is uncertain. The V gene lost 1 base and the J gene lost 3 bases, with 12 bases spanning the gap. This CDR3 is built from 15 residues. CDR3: CARSLYSGRTDTQYF. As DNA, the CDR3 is TGTGCCAGAAGCTTGTATTCAGGGAGGACAGATACGCAGTATTTT.

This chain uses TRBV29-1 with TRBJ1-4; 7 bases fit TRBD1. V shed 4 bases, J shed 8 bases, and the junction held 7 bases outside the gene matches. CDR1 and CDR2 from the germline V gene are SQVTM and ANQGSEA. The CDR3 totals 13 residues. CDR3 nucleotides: TGCAGCGTTGCGCCCGGACAGGTCGAAAAACTGTTTTTT. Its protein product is CSVAPGQVEKLFF.